The clone carrying this T cell receptor beta chain was seen only a few times. These data belong to a study of beta chain features in type 1 diabetes. The whole isolated RNA underwent reverse transcription, so sequencing captured expressed TCRB transcripts. This table comes from immunoSEQ multiplex PCR, and its TCRdb copy is limited to in-frame clones, with some not included. The profile shows under 200,000 clones, approximately 9.1% of them singletons. The CDR3 contains 16 residues. The germline V gene has CDR1 SGHDN and CDR2 FVKESK. The V and J ends lost 0 bases and 4 bases respectively, with 14 bases between them.

Sequenced sample: central memory CD4+ T cells from blood. The V gene is TRBV14, the J gene TRBJ2-3, with D uncertain. The source of this sequence is a woman under 30 in good health. The chain's CDR3 is CASSQDLGPRPDTQYF. The CDR3 DNA reads TGTGCCAGCAGCCAAGACCTAGGCCCCCGCCCAGATACGCAGTATTTT.